The rows below give T cell receptor beta chains drawn from one sample of a study of cytomegalovirus exposure and HLA in healthy donors. TCRdb's table, derived via immunoSEQ multiplex PCR, lists solely in-frame clones and lacks some. Altogether roughly 140,000 clones are present, approximately 80% being singletons, with the ten largest covering approximately 5.5%. The sample taken for sequencing was PBMCs. These receptors were obtained from a man aged 25-40 years in good health and CMV-seropositive. The CDR3 runs from the conserved cysteine through the conserved F or W.

v_gene	CDR3aa
TRBV9	CASSVDGGQYNEQFF
TRBV11-2	CASSLALGTSYTF
TRBV7-9	CASSLGYRAMNTGELFF
TRBV6-5	CASRSGGKNTEAFF
TRBV14	CASSQDRFTGDYGYTF
TRBV6-5	CASSYSAGGKETQYF
TRBV2	CASLPTPTGDTTDTQYF
TRBV9	CASSVDAQGGYGYTF
TRBV28	CASSSGQPQPQHF
TRBV2	CASSRDRGSDTQYF
TRBV9	CASSVYLRSYEQYF
TRBV7-9	CASIGTVVYEQYF
TRBV29-1	CSVEDWSGRVWDEQFF
TRBV9	CASSVGDRGHEQFF
TRBV10-3	CAIRDMNTEAFF
TRBV6-5	CASTQGRQGIYGYTF
TRBV18	CASSQDSGFSPLHF
TRBV7-9	CSSSWPFSAGGNTGELFF
TRBV19	CASRRSRDTDTQYF
TRBV28	CASSLSPRAGSETQYF
TRBV28	CASSFEGSRSGELFF
TRBV28	CASSPGGGPPFF
TRBV29-1	CSLRTSGNEQFF
TRBV28	CASSLGRGGGNTEAFF
TRBV5-1	CASSSTGARSGANGLTF
TRBV27	CASSPLGTDTQYF
TRBV9	CASSVEGRDNQPQHF
TRBV7-2	CASSLWTSGGPMETQYF
TRBV5-6	CASSSVVTGGGWVQETQYF
TRBV27	CASSWNMGRGDTEAFF
TRBV25-1	CASSEFRPGTNEKLFF
TRBV4-3	CASSQDLQGRYGYTF
TRBV28	CASSFGGGRAYSEQFF
TRBV5-1	CASSSQGLDQETQYF
TRBV6-5	CASKGGRAGEQYF
TRBV9	CASSVGGAKNIQYF
TRBV27	CASSPGWVTDTQYF
TRBV27	CASKDSGRGNTGELFF
TRBV5-1	CASTSRGETQYF
TRBV28	CASSSLNYEQYF
TRBV28	CASSLGMREAYEQYF
TRBV5-1	CASSFRGENTGELFF
TRBV28	CASSGTGPSNYGYTF
TRBV5-1	CASSFGGDGDTQYF
TRBV5-1	CASSLVGATNEKLFF
TRBV19	CASSIEDRGTGYTF
TRBV5-1	CASSRTGLGETQYF
TRBV30	CAWRLAGGVETQYF
TRBV6-4	CASSWEQGGDTQYF
TRBV6-1	CASSEPNRGREQYF
TRBV9	CASSVGGGVDADTQYF
TRBV5-1	CASSLGTGDEKLFF
TRBV19	CASSMGGIFAGANVLTF
TRBV6-1	CASKEGTGTEAFF
TRBV12-5	CASGSIWWAAYGYTF
TRBV6-4	CASRTGQGAPGEQFF
TRBV27	CASSLTGNNEQFF
TRBV6-5	CASSSTGAIYEQYF
TRBV7-9	CASSGEGGSGYTF
TRBV19	CASSGQDSYEQYF